This T cell receptor (beta chain) was retrieved from a study of blood T cell repertoires in COVID-19. Turning to the study itself: Sources were T cells, B-cell-depleted T cells, or PBMCs; the material itself was cDNA or gDNA.

Clones were read by immunoSEQ multiplex PCR, and TCRdb kept only the in-frame ones, dropping some. Of around 120,000 clones in the sample, 86% were seen once. Individuals drawn from about two dozen US areas were about 18 to 90 years old. Cohort placement rested on clinical history that participants reported themselves. The recovered donors of Cohort 3 showed two negative PCRs, clearance, or symptom resolution. The V gene's germline CDR1 is MNHEY and CDR2 SVGAGI. The V end was cut by 6 bases, the J end by 4 bases, with 9 bases between. The CDR3 is made up of 12 amino acids. This TCR was recovered from a woman in her 50s who had recovered from COVID-19. Sequencing was performed on PBMCs or T cells enriched from blood (not recorded which). V and J are TRBV6-5 and TRBJ1-1; possibly TRBD1 for D (6 bases). CDR3 sequence: CASSRGGTEAFF. The CDR3 bases are TGTGCCAGCAGCAGAGGGGGCACTGAAGCTTTCTTT.